Ten or more counts support the clone carrying this T cell receptor beta chain. This entry comes from a study of CD8 T cells in ankylosing spondylitis. The ends were cut back, 2 bases at V and 1 base at J, with 8 bases in the middle. CDR1 and CDR2 (germline): SGHTA, FQGNSA. There are 14 residues in the CDR3. TCRdb re-analysed the 5' RACE reads in MiXCR, keeping a single row per CDR3 protein. The data contain hundreds of thousands of distinct CDR3 sequences, approximately 7.6% of them singletons. The gene calls are TRBV7-2 and TRBJ1-1; possible D gene TRBD1, 5 bases. This sequence was found in a female donor with ankylosing spondylitis or in good health (not recorded which). The material sequenced was blood, either unsorted or a sorted T cell fraction (not recorded which). The CDR3 loop is CASSLSDRNTEAFF. CDR3 sequence (DNA): TGTGCCAGCAGCTTAAGCGACAGGAACACTGAAGCTTTCTTT.